These 9 T cell receptor beta chains were sequenced from one sample in a study of blood T cell repertoires in COVID-19. Measured with immunoSEQ multiplex PCR; TCRdb has only the in-frame clones, and not every one. The table lists about 170,000 clones, roughly 90% of them singletons. The sample was peripheral blood. All receptors come from a man aged 30-40 years with COVID-19, enrolled during active disease.

The chain couples TRBV28 to TRBJ1-1; 10 bases map to TRBD1. CDR1 is MDHEN, CDR2 SYDVKM, per germline. The CDR3 loop spans 16 amino acids. V trimming: 0 bases; J trimming: 4 bases; junction bases outside the gene matches: 5. The CDR3 DNA reads as TGTGCCAGCAGTTTATGGACAGGGGGCTTGGTCACTGAAGCTTTCTTT. Translated: CASSLWTGGLVTEAFF.

This clone was detected only once. The chain joins TRBV28 to TRBJ2-7; D may be TRBD1 (6 bases). The CDR3 length is 16 residues. The V and J ends lost 4 bases and 2 bases respectively, with 18 bases between them. Germline V CDR1 and CDR2: MDHEN, SYDVKM. DNA of the CDR3: TGTGCCAGCAGTTCGGCCGGGACACCTAAACCCTACGAGCAGTACTTC. Translated, it gives CASSSAGTPKPYEQYF.

The genes are TRBV6-5 and TRBJ2-7, with a possible D match to TRBD2 (6 bases). Germline V gene lookup returns CDR1 MNHEY and CDR2 SVGAGI. Trimming stripped 2 bases from V and 3 bases from J, with 11 bases between. The CDR3 consists of 14 residues. Here the CDR3 reads CASSYRRDFYEQYF. The CDR3 coding sequence is TGTGCCAGCAGTTACCGTCGGGACTTCTACGAGCAGTACTTC.

The gene calls are TRBV7-2 and TRBJ1-5; TRBD1 matches 7 bases. Germline values: CDR1 SGHTA, CDR2 FQGNSA. With 5 bases clipped from V and 4 bases from J, the junction kept 8 bases outside the gene matches. The CDR3 consists of 15 residues. DNA for the CDR3: TGTGCCAGCAGCGCGACAGGGCCCATTAATCAGCCCCAGCATTTT. This encodes CASSATGPINQPQHF.

V usage is TRBV6-1 and J usage is TRBJ1-2, with D uncertain. V lost 1 base to trimming and J lost 8 bases, with 11 bases between them. The CDR3 covers 13 residues. CDR1 is MNHNS and CDR2 is SASEGT in the germline V gene. The CDR3 sequence is CASSEVSSRGYTF. CDR3 DNA: TGTGCCAGCAGTGAAGTGTCTTCGAGGGGCTACACCTTC.

CDR3 bases: TGTGCCACCAGTGATTTGCGGGACAGGGCCAATGAGCAGTTCTTC. It yields the protein CATSDLRDRANEQFF. The rearrangement uses TRBV24-1 and TRBJ2-1; 9 bases are a match to TRBD1. The CDR3 contains 15 residues. With 0 bases clipped from V and 6 bases from J, the junction kept 2 bases outside the gene matches. The germline V gene has CDR1 KGHDR and CDR2 SFDVKD.

This chain links TRBV11-2 with TRBJ1-2; D ambiguous. CDR1 and CDR2 from the germline V gene are SGHAT and FQNNGV. The CDR3 sequence is 16 residues long. The V and J ends lost 3 bases and 0 bases respectively, with 14 bases between them. The CDR3 nucleotides are TGTGCCAGCAGCTTCCAGGCGTCCGCAACTAACTATGGCTACACCTTC. This sequence encodes CASSFQASATNYGYTF.

This chain uses TRBV5-1 with TRBJ2-2, with 8 nucleotides matching TRBD1. With V trimmed by 4 bases and J by 1 base, 9 bases remained unmatched. The CDR3 totals 17 residues. Per the germline V gene, CDR1 is SGHRS and CDR2 is YFSETQ. CDR3 residues: CASSQAPGQVNTGELFF. Written as DNA, the CDR3 is TGCGCCAGCAGCCAGGCACCGGGACAGGTGAACACCGGGGAGCTGTTTTTT. The full variable domain, in which reference TRBV5-1 and TRBJ2-2 provide the parts outside the CDR3, is KAGVTQTPRYLIKTRGQQVTLSCSPISGHRSVSWYQQTPGQGLQFLFEYFSETQRNKGNFPGRFSGRQFSNSRSEMNVSTLELGDSALYLCASSQAPGQVNTGELFFGEGSRLTVL.

This clone was found once. This rearrangement joins TRBV27 to TRBJ2-5, with a tentative D call TRBD1 (6 bases). The V and J ends lost 4 bases and 0 bases respectively, with 15 bases between them. Germline lookup yields CDR1 MNHEY and CDR2 SMNVEV (reference sequence). The CDR3 spans 16 residues. CDR3 nucleotides: TGTGCCAGCAGTTCACCCGAAGGACAGTACCAAGAGACCCAGTACTTC. It is translated as CASSSPEGQYQETQYF.